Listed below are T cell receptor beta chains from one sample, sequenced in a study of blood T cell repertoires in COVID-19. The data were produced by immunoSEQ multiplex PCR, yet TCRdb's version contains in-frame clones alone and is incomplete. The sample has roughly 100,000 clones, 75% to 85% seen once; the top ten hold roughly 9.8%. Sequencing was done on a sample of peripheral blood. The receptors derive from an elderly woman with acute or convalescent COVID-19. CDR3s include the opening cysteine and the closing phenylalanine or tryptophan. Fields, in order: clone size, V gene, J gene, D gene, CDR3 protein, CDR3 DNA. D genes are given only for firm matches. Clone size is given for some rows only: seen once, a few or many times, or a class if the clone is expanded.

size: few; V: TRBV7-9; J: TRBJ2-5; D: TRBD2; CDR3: CASSRGGQETQYF; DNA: TGTGCCAGCAGCCGGGGGGGGCAAGAGACCCAGTACTTC
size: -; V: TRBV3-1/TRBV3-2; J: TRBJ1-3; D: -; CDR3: CASSQTVPGNTIYF; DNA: TGTGCCAGCAGCCAAACAGTGCCTGGAAACACCATATATTTT
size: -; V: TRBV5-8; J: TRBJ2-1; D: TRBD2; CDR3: CASSFSGRSYNEQFF; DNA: TGTGCCAGCAGCTTTAGCGGGAGATCCTACAATGAGCAGTTCTTC
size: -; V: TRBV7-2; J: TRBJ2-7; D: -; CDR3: CASSLDTGSYEQYF; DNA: TGTGCCAGCAGCTTGGATACGGGTAGTTACGAGCAGTACTTC
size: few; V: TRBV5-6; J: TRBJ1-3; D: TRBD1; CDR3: CASSFLGQGAWGNTIYF; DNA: TGTGCCAGCAGCTTCCTGGGACAGGGGGCGTGGGGAAACACCATATATTTT
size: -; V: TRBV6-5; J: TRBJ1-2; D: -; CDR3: CASSRLDGGYTF; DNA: TGTGCCAGCAGTCGCCTTGACGGGGGCTACACCTTC
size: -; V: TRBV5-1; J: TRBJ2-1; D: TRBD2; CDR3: CASSLAGTSGSWDNEQFF; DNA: TGCGCCAGCAGCTTGGCCGGGACTAGCGGGAGTTGGGACAATGAGCAGTTCTTC
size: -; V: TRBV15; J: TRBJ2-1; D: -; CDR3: CATSSILFGSRHNEQFF; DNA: TGTGCCACCAGCAGTATTTTGTTCGGGAGTCGACACAATGAGCAGTTCTTC
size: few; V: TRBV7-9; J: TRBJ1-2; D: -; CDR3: CASSPGPTNYGYTF; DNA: TGTGCCAGCAGCCCAGGGCCAACTAACTATGGCTACACCTTC
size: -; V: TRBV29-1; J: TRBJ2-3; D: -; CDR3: CSVDGLAQDTQYF; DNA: TGCAGCGTTGACGGGCTAGCCCAAGATACGCAGTATTTT
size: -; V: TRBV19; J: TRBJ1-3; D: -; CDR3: CASIQGPAGNTIYF; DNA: TGTGCCAGTATCCAGGGGCCAGCTGGAAACACCATATATTTT
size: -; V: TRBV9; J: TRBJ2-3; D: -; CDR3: CASSVITDTQYF; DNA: TGTGCCAGCAGCGTTATAACAGATACGCAGTATTTT
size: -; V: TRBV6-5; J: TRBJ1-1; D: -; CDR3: CASSYNLGGGTEAFF; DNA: TGTGCCAGCAGTTACAATCTCGGGGGGGGCACTGAAGCTTTCTTT
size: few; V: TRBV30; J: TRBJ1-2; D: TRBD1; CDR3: CAWIPRGLYGYTF; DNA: TGTGCCTGGATCCCCAGGGGGCTCTATGGCTACACCTTC
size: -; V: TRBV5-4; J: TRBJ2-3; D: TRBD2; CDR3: CASSLGGLAGLEDTQYF; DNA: TGTGCCAGCAGCTTGGGGGGACTAGCGGGGCTGGAAGATACGCAGTATTTT
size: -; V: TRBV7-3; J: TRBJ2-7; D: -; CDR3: CASSLTADSYEQYF; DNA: TGTGCCAGCAGCTTAACAGCGGACTCCTACGAGCAGTACTTC
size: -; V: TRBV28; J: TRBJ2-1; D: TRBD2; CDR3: CASSLGLTSASYNEQFF; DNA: TGTGCCAGCAGTTTGGGCTTGACTAGCGCTTCCTACAATGAGCAGTTCTTC
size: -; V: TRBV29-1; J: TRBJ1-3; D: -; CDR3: CSVASSGNTIYF; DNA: TGCAGCGTTGCTAGCTCTGGAAACACCATATATTTT
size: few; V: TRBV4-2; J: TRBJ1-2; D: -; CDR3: CASRGEWGGGYTF; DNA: TGTGCCAGCCGCGGGGAGTGGGGGGGTGGCTACACCTTC
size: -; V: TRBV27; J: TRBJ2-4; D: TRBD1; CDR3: CASRTGGVRNIQYF; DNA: TGTGCCAGCCGGACAGGGGGTGTAAGAAACATTCAGTACTTC
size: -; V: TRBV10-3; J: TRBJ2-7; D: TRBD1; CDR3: CAISDLIQGFQYEQYF; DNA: TGTGCCATCAGTGATCTCATACAGGGGTTTCAGTACGAGCAGTACTTC
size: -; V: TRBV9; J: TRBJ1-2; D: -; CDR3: CASSVEAGFYGYTF; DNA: TGTGCCAGCAGCGTAGAGGCAGGCTTCTATGGCTACACCTTC
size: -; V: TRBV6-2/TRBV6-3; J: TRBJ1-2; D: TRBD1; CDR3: CASSAGTEGYGYTF; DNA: TGTGCCAGCAGTGCCGGGACAGAGGGCTATGGCTACACCTTC
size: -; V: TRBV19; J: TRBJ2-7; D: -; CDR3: CASRGQGLNEQYF; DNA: TGTGCCAGTAGGGGGCAGGGATTGAACGAGCAGTACTTC
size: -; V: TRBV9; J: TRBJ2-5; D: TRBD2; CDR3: CASSVGLAFEETQYF; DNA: TGTGCCAGCAGCGTAGGACTAGCGTTTGAAGAGACCCAGTACTTC
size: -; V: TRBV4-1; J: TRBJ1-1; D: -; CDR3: CASSHEVGRGLAFF; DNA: TGCGCCAGCAGCCATGAGGTCGGCAGGGGTTTGGCTTTCTTT
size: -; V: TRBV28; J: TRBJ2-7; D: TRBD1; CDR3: CASSSFFSTGGGSYEQYF; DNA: TGTGCCAGCAGCTCTTTTTTCTCTACAGGGGGCGGCTCCTACGAGCAGTACTTC
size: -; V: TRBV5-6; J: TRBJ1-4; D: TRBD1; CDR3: CASSPYRGDEKLFF; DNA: TGTGCCAGCAGCCCATACAGGGGGGATGAAAAACTGTTTTTT
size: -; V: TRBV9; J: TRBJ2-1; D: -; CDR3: CASSAIQGSDEQFF; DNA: TGTGCCAGCAGCGCAATACAGGGATCTGATGAGCAGTTCTTC
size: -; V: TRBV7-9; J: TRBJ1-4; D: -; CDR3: CASSQDTQLFF; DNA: TGTGCCAGCAGTCAAGACACTCAACTGTTTTTT
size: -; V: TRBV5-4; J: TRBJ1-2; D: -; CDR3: CASSLAANYGYTF; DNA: TGTGCCAGCAGCTTGGCCGCTAACTATGGCTACACCTTC
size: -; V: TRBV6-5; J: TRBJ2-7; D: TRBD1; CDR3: CASRLGQGVPEQYF; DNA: TGTGCCAGCCGCTTGGGACAGGGTGTTCCCGAGCAGTACTTC
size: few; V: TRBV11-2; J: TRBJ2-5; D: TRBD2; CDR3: CASSLLGTSGGFSQETQYF; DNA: TGTGCCAGCAGCTTGTTAGGGACTAGCGGGGGGTTTAGCCAAGAGACCCAGTACTTC
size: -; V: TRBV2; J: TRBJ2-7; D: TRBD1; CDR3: CASRGSWDSVYEQYF; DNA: TGTGCCAGCAGGGGGTCCTGGGACAGTGTCTACGAGCAGTACTTC
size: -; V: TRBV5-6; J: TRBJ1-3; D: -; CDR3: CASSFLGFDTIYF; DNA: TGTGCCAGCAGCTTCCTGGGCTTTGACACCATATATTTT
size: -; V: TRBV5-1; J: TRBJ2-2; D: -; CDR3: CASSPRPGSGTGELFF; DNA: TGCGCCAGCAGCCCTAGGCCAGGGTCGGGCACCGGGGAGCTGTTTTTT
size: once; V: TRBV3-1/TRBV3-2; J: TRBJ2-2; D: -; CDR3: CASSQGLDSYNTGELFF; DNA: TGTGCCAGCAGCCAAGGACTCGATAGCTATAACACCGGGGAGCTGTTTTTT
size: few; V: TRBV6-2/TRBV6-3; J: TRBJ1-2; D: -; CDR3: CASTPAGPYGYTF; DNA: TGTGCCAGCACCCCGGCAGGGCCCTATGGCTACACCTTC
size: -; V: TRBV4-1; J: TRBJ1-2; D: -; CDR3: CASSQSQRAADGYTF; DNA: TGCGCCAGCAGCCAAAGTCAGAGGGCGGCGGATGGCTACACCTTC
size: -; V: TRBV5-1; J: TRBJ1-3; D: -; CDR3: CASSLAITPGNTIYF; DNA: TGCGCCAGCAGCTTGGCCATCACTCCAGGAAACACCATATATTTT
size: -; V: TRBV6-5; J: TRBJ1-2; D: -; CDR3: CASSPDLTHYGYTF; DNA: TGTGCCAGCAGCCCGGACTTGACCCACTATGGCTACACCTTC
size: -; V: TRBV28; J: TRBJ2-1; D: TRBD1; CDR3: CASTSGTGPYNEQFF; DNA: TGTGCCAGCACTTCCGGGACAGGTCCCTACAATGAGCAGTTCTTC
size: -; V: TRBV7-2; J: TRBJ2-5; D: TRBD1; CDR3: CASSPGTAKETQYF; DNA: TGTGCCAGCAGCCCTGGGACAGCCAAAGAGACCCAGTACTTC
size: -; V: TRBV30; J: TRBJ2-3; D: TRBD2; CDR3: CAWSALGGGAGTQYF; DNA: TGTGCCTGGAGTGCCCTCGGCGGGGGGGCAGGTACGCAGTATTTT
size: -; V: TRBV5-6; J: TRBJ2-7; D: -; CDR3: CASSLDNYEQYF; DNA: TGTGCCAGCAGCTTGGACAACTACGAGCAGTACTTC
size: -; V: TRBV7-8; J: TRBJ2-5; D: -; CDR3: CASSLGQGRVSQETQYF; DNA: TGTGCCAGCAGCTTAGGACAGGGGAGGGTGTCCCAAGAGACCCAGTACTTC
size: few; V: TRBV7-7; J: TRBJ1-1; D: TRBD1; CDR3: CASTYRVQGQKRWAFF; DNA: TGTGCTAGCACCTATAGGGTTCAGGGACAGAAAAGATGGGCTTTCTTT
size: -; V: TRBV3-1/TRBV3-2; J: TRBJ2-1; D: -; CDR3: CASSQQGLAGPREWNEQFF; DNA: TGTGCCAGCAGCCAACAGGGGTTAGCGGGCCCACGTGAATGGAATGAGCAGTTCTTC
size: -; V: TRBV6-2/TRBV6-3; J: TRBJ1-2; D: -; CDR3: CASSYMEQYYGYTF; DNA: TGTGCCAGCAGTTATATGGAACAGTACTATGGCTACACCTTC
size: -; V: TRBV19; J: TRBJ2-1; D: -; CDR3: CASSPTPAGVNEQFF; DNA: TGTGCCAGTAGTCCCACCCCGGCAGGGGTCAATGAGCAGTTCTTC
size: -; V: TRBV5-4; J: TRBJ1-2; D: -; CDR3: CASSLDQGPYYGYTF; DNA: TGTGCCAGCAGCTTGGATCAGGGTCCCTACTATGGCTACACCTTC
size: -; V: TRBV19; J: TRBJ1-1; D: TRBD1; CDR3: CASSQQGTGDRAFF; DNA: TGTGCCAGTAGCCAACAGGGGACAGGGGACAGAGCTTTCTTT
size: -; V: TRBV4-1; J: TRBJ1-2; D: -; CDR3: CASSQGDSYGYTF; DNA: TGCGCCAGCAGCCAAGGAGACAGCTATGGCTACACCTTC
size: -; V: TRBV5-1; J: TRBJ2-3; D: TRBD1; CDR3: CASSLGDRGYTDTQYF; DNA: TGCGCCAGCAGCTTGGGGGACAGGGGTTACACAGATACGCAGTATTTT
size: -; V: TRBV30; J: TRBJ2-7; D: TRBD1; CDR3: CACSGTGISEQYF; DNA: TGTGCCTGTTCCGGGACAGGGATAAGCGAGCAGTACTTC